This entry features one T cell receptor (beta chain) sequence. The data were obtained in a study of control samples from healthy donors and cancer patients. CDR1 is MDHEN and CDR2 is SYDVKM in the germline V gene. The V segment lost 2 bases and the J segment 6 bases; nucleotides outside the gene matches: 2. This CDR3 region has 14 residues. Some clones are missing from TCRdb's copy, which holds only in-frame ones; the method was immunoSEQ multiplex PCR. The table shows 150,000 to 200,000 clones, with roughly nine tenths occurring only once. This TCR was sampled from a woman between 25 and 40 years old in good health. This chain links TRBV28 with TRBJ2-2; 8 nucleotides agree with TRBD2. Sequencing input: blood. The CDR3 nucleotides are TGTGCCAGCAGTTTAGTAGCGGGATCCGGGGAGCTGTTTTTT. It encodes CASSLVAGSGELFF.